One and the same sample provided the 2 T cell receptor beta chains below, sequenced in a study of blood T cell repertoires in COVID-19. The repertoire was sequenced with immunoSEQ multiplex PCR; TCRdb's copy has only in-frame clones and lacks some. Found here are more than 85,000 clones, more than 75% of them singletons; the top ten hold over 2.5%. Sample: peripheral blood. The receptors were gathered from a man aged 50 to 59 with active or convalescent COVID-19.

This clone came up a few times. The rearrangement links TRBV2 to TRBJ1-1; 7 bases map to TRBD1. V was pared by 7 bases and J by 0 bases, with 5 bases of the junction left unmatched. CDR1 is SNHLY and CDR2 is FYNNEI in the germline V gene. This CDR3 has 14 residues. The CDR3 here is CASTGQALNTEAFF. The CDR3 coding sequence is TGTGCCAGCACCGGACAGGCCCTGAACACTGAAGCTTTCTTT.

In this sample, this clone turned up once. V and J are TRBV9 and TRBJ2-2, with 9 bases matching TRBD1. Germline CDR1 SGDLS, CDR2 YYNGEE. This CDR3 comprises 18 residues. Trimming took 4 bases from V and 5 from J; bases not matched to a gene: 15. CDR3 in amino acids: CASSSPREATGGTGELFF. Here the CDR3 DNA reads TGTGCCAGCAGCTCCCCCCGTGAGGCGACAGGGGGAACCGGGGAGCTGTTTTTT.